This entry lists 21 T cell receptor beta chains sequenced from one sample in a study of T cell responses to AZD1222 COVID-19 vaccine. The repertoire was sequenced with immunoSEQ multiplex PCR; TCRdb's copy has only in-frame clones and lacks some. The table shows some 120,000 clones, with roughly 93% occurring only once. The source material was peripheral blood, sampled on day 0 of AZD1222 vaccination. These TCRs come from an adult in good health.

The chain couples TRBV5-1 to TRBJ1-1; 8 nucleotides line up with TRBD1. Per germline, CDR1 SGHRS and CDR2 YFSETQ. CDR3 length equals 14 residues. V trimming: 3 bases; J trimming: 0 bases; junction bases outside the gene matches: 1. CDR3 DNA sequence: TGCGCCAGCAGCTGGACAGGGTTGAACACTGAAGCTTTCTTT. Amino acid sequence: CASSWTGLNTEAFF.

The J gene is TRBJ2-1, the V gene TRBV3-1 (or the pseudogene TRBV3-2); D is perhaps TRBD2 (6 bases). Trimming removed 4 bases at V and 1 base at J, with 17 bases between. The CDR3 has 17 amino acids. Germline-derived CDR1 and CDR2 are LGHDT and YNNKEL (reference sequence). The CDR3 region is CASSRGTSSRSYNEQFF. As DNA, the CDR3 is TGTGCCAGCAGCCGCGGAACTAGCAGTAGGTCCTACAATGAGCAGTTCTTC.

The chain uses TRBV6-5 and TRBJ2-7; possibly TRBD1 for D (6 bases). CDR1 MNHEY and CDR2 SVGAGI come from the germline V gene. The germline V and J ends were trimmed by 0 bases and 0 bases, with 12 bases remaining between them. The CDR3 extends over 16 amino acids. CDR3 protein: CASSYSMGHNSYEQYF. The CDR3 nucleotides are TGTGCCAGCAGTTACTCTATGGGACACAACTCCTACGAGCAGTACTTC.

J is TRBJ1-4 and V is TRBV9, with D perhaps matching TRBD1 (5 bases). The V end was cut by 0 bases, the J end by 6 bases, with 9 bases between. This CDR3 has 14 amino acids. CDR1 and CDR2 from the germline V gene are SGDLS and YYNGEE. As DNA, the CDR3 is TGTGCCAGCAGCGTAGGGGGGATGGATGAAAAACTGTTTTTT. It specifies CASSVGGMDEKLFF.

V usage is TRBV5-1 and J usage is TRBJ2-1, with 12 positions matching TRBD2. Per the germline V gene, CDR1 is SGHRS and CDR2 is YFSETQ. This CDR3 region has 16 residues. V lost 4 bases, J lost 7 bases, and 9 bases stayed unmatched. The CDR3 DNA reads TGCGCCAGCAGCACGCGGACTAGCGGGATTGGTAATGAGCAGTTCTTC. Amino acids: CASSTRTSGIGNEQFF. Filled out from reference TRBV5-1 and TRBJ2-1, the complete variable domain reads KAGVTQTPRYLIKTRGQQVTLSCSPISGHRSVSWYQQTPGQGLQFLFEYFSETQRNKGNFPGRFSGRQFSNSRSEMNVSTLELGDSALYLCASSTRTSGIGNEQFFGPGTRLTVL.

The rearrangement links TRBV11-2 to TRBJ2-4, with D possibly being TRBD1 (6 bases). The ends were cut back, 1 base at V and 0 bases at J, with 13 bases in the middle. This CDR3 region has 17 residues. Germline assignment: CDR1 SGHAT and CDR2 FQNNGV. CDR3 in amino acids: CASSLGAGDLAKNIQYF. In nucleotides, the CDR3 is TGTGCCAGCAGCTTAGGGGCAGGGGATTTAGCCAAAAACATTCAGTACTTC.

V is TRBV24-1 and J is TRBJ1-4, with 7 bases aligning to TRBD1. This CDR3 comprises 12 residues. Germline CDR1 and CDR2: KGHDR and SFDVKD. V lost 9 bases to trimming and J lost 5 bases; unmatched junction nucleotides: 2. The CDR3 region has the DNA TGTGCCACCGACAGGGTAAATGAAAAACTGTTTTTT. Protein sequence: CATDRVNEKLFF.

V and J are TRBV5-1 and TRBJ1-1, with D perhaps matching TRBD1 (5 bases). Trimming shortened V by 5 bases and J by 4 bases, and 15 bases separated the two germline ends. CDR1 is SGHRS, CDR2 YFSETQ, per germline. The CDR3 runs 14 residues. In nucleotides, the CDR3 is TGCGCCAGCAGAAAATCGACAGTTGGCACTGAAGCTTTCTTT. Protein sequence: CASRKSTVGTEAFF. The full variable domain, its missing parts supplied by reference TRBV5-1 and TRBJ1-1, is KAGVTQTPRYLIKTRGQQVTLSCSPISGHRSVSWYQQTPGQGLQFLFEYFSETQRNKGNFPGRFSGRQFSNSRSEMNVSTLELGDSALYLCASRKSTVGTEAFFGQGTRLTVV.

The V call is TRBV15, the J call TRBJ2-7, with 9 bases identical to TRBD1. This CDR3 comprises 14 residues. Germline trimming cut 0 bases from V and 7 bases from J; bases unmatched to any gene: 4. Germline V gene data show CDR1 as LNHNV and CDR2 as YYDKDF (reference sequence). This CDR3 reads CATSRDRGTGEQYF. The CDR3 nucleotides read TGTGCCACCAGCAGAGACCGCGGGACAGGGGAGCAGTACTTC.

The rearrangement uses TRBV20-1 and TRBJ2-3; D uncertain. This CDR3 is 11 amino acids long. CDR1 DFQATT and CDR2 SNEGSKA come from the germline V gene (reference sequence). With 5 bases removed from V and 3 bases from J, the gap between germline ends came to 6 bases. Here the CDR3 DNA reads TGCAGTGCTCGGCTGACAGATACGCAGTATTTT. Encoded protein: CSARLTDTQYF.

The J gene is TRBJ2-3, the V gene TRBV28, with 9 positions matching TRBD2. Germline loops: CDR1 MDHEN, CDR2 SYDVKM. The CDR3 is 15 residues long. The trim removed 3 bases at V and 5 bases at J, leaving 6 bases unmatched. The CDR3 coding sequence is TGTGCCAGCAGTTTCAGTTATAGCGGGAGAGATACGCAGTATTTT. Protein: CASSFSYSGRDTQYF.

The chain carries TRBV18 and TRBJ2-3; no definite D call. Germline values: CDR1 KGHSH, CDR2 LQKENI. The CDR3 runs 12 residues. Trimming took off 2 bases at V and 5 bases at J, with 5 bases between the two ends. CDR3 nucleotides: TGTGCCAGCTCACCAGTCCGAGATACGCAGTATTTT. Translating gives CASSPVRDTQYF. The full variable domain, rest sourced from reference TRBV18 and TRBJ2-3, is NAGVMQNPRHLVRRRGQEARLRCSPMKGHSHVYWYRQLPEEGLKFMVYLQKENIIDESGMPKERFSAEFPKEGPSILRIQQVVRGDSAAYFCASSPVRDTQYFGPGTRLTVL.

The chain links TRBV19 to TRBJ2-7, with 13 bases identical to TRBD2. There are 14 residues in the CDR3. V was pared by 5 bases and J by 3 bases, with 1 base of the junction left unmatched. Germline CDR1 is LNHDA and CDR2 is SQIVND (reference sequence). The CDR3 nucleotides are TGTGCCAGTAGTCGGACTAGCGGGAGCTACGAGCAGTACTTC. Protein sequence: CASSRTSGSYEQYF.

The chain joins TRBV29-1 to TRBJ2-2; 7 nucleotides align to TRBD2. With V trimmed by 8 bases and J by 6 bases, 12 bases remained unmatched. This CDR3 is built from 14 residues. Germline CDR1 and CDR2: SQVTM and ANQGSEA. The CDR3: CSFSPGGSPGELFF. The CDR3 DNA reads TGCAGCTTCTCCCCCGGGGGGTCCCCCGGGGAGCTGTTTTTT.

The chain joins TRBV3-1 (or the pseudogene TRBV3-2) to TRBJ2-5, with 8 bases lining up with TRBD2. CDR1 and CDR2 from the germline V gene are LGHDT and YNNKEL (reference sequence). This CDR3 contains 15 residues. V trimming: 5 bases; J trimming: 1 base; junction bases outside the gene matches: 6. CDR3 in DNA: TGTGCCAGCAGCTATAGCGGGGCTGTCCAAGAGACCCAGTACTTC. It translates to CASSYSGAVQETQYF.

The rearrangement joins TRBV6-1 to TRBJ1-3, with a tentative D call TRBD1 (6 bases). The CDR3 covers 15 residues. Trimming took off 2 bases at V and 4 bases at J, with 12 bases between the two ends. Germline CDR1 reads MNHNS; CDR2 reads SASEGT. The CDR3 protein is CASSEWAGAGNTIYF. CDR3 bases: TGTGCCAGCAGTGAATGGGCAGGGGCAGGAAACACCATATATTTT.

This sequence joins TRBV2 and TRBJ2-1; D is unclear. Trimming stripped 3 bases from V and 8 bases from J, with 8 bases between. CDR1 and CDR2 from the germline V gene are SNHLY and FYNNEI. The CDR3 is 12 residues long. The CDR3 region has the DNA TGTGCCAGCAGTGACAGTATCTATGAGCAGTTCTTC. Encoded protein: CASSDSIYEQFF.

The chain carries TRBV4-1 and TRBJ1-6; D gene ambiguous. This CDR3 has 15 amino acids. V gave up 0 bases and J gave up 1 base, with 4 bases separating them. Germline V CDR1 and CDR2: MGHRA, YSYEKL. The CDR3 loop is CASSQDSSYNSPLHF. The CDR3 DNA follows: TGCGCCAGCAGCCAAGACAGTTCCTATAATTCACCCCTCCACTTT.

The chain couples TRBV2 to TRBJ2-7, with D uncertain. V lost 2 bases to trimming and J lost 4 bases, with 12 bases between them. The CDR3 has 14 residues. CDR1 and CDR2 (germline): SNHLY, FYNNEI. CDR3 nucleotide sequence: TGTGCCAGCAGTGAATCGCCCCACTTTTACGAGCAGTACTTC. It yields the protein CASSESPHFYEQYF. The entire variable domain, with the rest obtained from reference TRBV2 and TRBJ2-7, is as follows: EPEVTQTPSHQVTQMGQEVILRCVPISNHLYFYWYRQILGQKVEFLVSFYNNEISEKSEIFDDQFSVERPDGSNFTLKIRSTKLEDSAMYFCASSESPHFYEQYFGPGTRLTVT.

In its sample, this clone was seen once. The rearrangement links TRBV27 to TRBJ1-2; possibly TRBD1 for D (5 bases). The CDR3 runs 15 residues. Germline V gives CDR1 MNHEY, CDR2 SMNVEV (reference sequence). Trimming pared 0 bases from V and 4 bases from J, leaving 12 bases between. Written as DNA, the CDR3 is TGTGCCAGCAGTTTATCGAGACAGCAATCCTATGGCTACACCTTC. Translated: CASSLSRQQSYGYTF.

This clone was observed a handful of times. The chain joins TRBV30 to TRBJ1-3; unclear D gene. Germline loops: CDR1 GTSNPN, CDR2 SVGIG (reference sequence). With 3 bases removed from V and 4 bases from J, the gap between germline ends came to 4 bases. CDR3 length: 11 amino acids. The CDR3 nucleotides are TGTGCCTGGAGGGGGGGAAACACCATATATTTT. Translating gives CAWRGGNTIYF.